A single sample gave rise to the 20 T cell receptor beta chains below, sequenced in a study of metastatic and nonmetastatic thyroid tumors (dated by TCRdb to the early 2020s). Before undergoing thyroid surgery, none of the patients had been given any kind of treatment. Libraries came from PCR. Sequencing took place on an Illumina HiSeq 4000. In-frame beta chains were kept once TCRdb had trimmed the public reads at Q25 with fastp and called clones with MiXCR. The sample table shows roughly 40,000 clones, and 15% to 20% are seen once. 5% to 8% of the sample is taken by the ten largest. Sample: blood. These receptors were collected from a male donor with papillary thyroid cancer or a benign thyroid nodule (not recorded which). Some clones in this sample may be carry-over from other donors' samples.

This clone appeared many times. The chain joins TRBV24-1 to TRBJ2-1; D is undetermined. Trimming stripped 0 bases from V and 7 bases from J, with 12 bases between. The CDR3 totals 15 residues. The V gene's germline CDR1 is KGHDR and CDR2 SFDVKD. The CDR3 here is CATSDLRIEVNEQFF. CDR3 nucleotide sequence: TGTGCCACCAGTGATTTGCGGATTGAGGTTAATGAGCAGTTCTTC.

This clone was detected ten times or more. With a much larger clone just one base away, this may be a read error. Distinct nucleotide sequences in the sample also encode this CDR3. J is TRBJ2-1 and V is TRBV10-1; D remains ambiguous. With 4 bases removed from V and 9 bases from J, the gap between germline ends came to 13 bases. The CDR3 is 13 residues long. The V gene's germline CDR1 is WNHNN and CDR2 SYGVQD (reference sequence). DNA of the CDR3: TGCGCCAGCAGTGTTATTGCAGGTAGTGAGCAGTTCTTC. Translated: CASSVIAGSEQFF.

This clone was recorded a few times. A much larger clone differs by one base, so this may be a read error. The V call is TRBV18, the J call TRBJ2-1; D not resolved. CDR1 and CDR2 from the germline V gene are KGHSH and LQKENI. The germline V and J ends were trimmed by 4 bases and 6 bases, with 16 bases remaining between them. The CDR3 sequence is 15 residues long. CDR3 in DNA: TGTGCCAGCTCACGGCGGAACAGTATAATCAATGAGCAGTTCTTC. Its translation: CASSRRNSIINEQFF.

This clone was detected ten times or more. The chain combines TRBV6-1 with TRBJ2-7, with 8 bases fitting TRBD1. In germline, CDR1 is MNHNS, CDR2 SASEGT. The V and J ends lost 8 bases and 3 bases, in that order; junction bases with no gene match: 12. The CDR3 is made up of 15 amino acids. CDR3 coding DNA: TGTGCCAGCCAGAGCTACCCCGGGACAGGCTACGAGCAGTACTTC. This gives the protein CASQSYPGTGYEQYF.

This clone was detected ten times or more. The chain has TRBV11-3 and TRBJ2-3, with 10 bases matching TRBD2. V shed 5 bases, J shed 0 bases, and the junction held 5 bases outside the gene matches. In germline, CDR1 is SGHNT, CDR2 YENEEA. The CDR3 spans 16 residues. The CDR3 DNA reads as TGTGCCAGCAGCCTCCTAGCGGGAGCTAGCACAGATACGCAGTATTTT. It encodes CASSLLAGASTDTQYF.

This clone was detected many times. The chain is built from TRBV20-1 and TRBJ2-7; D remains ambiguous. The CDR3 totals 13 residues. V was shortened by 2 bases and J by 2 bases, with 10 bases between the two germline ends. Germline V gene lookup returns CDR1 DFQATT and CDR2 SNEGSKA (reference sequence). This CDR3 is CSARFQETYEQYF. The CDR3, as DNA: TGCAGTGCTAGATTCCAGGAGACCTACGAGCAGTACTTC.

Ten or more counts support this clone. V is TRBV28 and J is TRBJ1-1, with D unclear. The germline V and J ends were trimmed by 7 bases and 0 bases, with 3 bases remaining between them. The CDR3 sequence is 11 residues long. CDR1 is MDHEN and CDR2 is SYDVKM in the germline V gene. DNA for the CDR3: TGTGCCAGCATGATGAACACTGAAGCTTTCTTT. Amino acids: CASMMNTEAFF.

The rearrangement uses TRBV7-2 and TRBJ2-7; 7 nucleotides line up with TRBD2. Germline V lookup: CDR1 SGHTA, CDR2 FQGNSA. J lost 7 bases, V lost 5 bases, and 5 bases had no gene match. The CDR3 has 12 residues. CDR3 sequence reads: CASSATSDEQYF. CDR3 bases: TGTGCCAGCAGCGCTACTAGCGATGAGCAGTACTTC.

The sample holds many counts of this clone. V usage is TRBV5-1 and J usage is TRBJ1-2, with no clear D. Germline CDR1 reads SGHRS; CDR2 reads YFSETQ. The V and J ends lost 0 bases and 6 bases respectively, with 6 bases between them. This CDR3 has 12 amino acids. The CDR3 DNA is TGCGCCAGCAGCTTGGGTGGGCATGGCTACACCTTC. This encodes CASSLGGHGYTF.

In this sample, this clone turned up many times. V gene TRBV24-1 combines with J gene TRBJ2-3; D may be TRBD1 (5 bases). Germline V gives CDR1 KGHDR, CDR2 SFDVKD. This CDR3 region has 11 residues. V was cut by 12 bases and J by 5 bases, with 11 bases left in between. As DNA, the CDR3 is TGTGCCGTTGGGGCAGAAGATACGCAGTATTTT. Translating it yields CAVGAEDTQYF.

This clone was counted ten times or more. The rearrangement joins TRBV3-1 to TRBJ2-1; the D gene is possibly TRBD2 (5 bases). V dropped 4 bases and J dropped 4 bases, with 11 bases sitting between them. CDR1 and CDR2 from the germline V gene are LGHDT and YNNKEL (reference sequence). This CDR3 has 14 residues. In nucleotides, the CDR3 is TGTGCCAGCAGCCCAGGACGGGATTACAATGAGCAGTTCTTC. It encodes CASSPGRDYNEQFF.

This clone was counted ten times or more. The chain combines TRBV9 with TRBJ2-4, with 8 bases that match TRBD2. The ends lost 0 bases at V and 0 bases at J; junction bases unmatched: 5. The CDR3 has 17 residues. In germline, CDR1 is SGDLS, CDR2 YYNGEE. As DNA, the CDR3 is TGTGCCAGCAGCGTAGATGCGGGGGGAATAGCCAAAAACATTCAGTACTTC. This sequence encodes CASSVDAGGIAKNIQYF.

The CDR3 protein is CASSSRTWFYTF. Written as DNA, the CDR3 is TGTGCCAGTAGTTCTCGGACCTGGTTCTACACCTTC. The chain combines TRBV19 with TRBJ1-2; no reliable D call. There are 12 residues in the CDR3. V gave up 5 bases and J gave up 10 bases, with 14 bases separating them. Germline V gene data show CDR1 as LNHDA and CDR2 as SQIVND (reference sequence).

The chain has TRBV12-3 or TRBV12-4 and TRBJ1-2; D remains unclear. This CDR3 region has 15 residues. Trimming pared 8 bases from V and 9 bases from J, leaving 25 bases between. CDR3 protein: CASGMLSSYLYCYTF. The CDR3 coding sequence is TGTGCCAGCGGAATGCTGTCCTCGTACTTATATTGCTACACCTTC.

Ten or more counts support this clone. CDR3 in amino acids: CATSRDLGQSFTLTPSYTF. In nucleotides, the CDR3 is TGTGCCACCAGCAGAGATCTGGGGCAAAGTTTTACTCTGACTCCGAGCTACACCTTC. The J gene is TRBJ1-2, the V gene TRBV15; tentatively, D is TRBD1 (5 bases). Germline V CDR1 and CDR2: LNHNV, YYDKDF (reference sequence). The CDR3 has 19 residues. Between the trimmed V and J ends, which lost 0 bases and 9 bases, there was a span of 29 bases.

The chain joins TRBV7-2 to TRBJ1-5; the D gene is possibly TRBD1 (6 bases). This CDR3 contains 14 residues. Germline lookup yields CDR1 SGHTA and CDR2 FQGNSA. V was pared by 5 bases and J by 1 base, with 9 bases between. The CDR3 loop reads CASSTGLSNQPQHF. CDR3 nucleotides: TGTGCCAGCAGCACAGGGTTAAGCAATCAGCCCCAGCATTTT.

The chain combines TRBV4-1 with TRBJ2-7, with D maybe TRBD2 (5 bases). This CDR3 comprises 16 residues. Germline CDR1 MGHRA, CDR2 YSYEKL. Trimming removed 0 bases from V and 3 bases from J, with 15 bases in between. In DNA form, the CDR3 reads TGCGCCAGCAGCCAAGATCCGGGAAAGGCCAACTACGAGCAGTACTTC. Residues: CASSQDPGKANYEQYF.

In this sample, this clone turned up a few times. The chain has TRBV27 and TRBJ2-7, with a tentative D call TRBD2 (6 bases). Germline values: CDR1 MNHEY, CDR2 SMNVEV (reference sequence). This CDR3 spans 15 amino acids. The germline V and J ends were trimmed by 8 bases and 3 bases, with 20 bases remaining between them. CDR3 in DNA: TGTGCCAGCGGGCCGCCGGGACTGGGGGACTACGAGCAGTACTTC. This gives the protein CASGPPGLGDYEQYF.

A word on this clone: A read error may be the cause here, since a much bigger clone is one base away. Additional DNA sequences in this sample encode the identical CDR3. V gene TRBV4-1 combines with J gene TRBJ2-5; 9 bases line up with TRBD1. The CDR3 has 16 residues. In germline, CDR1 is MGHRA, CDR2 YSYEKL. CDR3 sequence reads: CASSQDRNRGLETQYF. CDR3 nucleotide sequence: TGCGCCAGCAGCCAAGATCGGAACAGGGGGCTAGAGACTCAGTACTTC.

This clone was seen many times. The V call is TRBV11-2, the J call TRBJ2-7, with 9 bases fitting TRBD2. V was pared by 4 bases and J by 0 bases, with 7 bases of the junction left unmatched. This CDR3 has 16 residues. The germline V gene has CDR1 SGHAT and CDR2 FQNNGV. The CDR3 coding sequence is TGTGCCAGCAGCTCTTCTAGCGGGATAAACTCCTACGAGCAGTACTTC. Protein product: CASSSSSGINSYEQYF.